This T cell receptor (beta chain) derives from a study of PD-1 blockade in classical Hodgkin lymphoma. Overall study results and limits: Whoever responded completely had baseline diversity much like that seen in newly diagnosed patients.

Germline assignment: CDR1 LNHDA and CDR2 SQIVND (reference sequence). V lost 0 bases and J lost 7; bases outside the gene matches: 9. The CDR3 has 17 residues. This clone is medium-sized. Its antigen is unidentified. Here immunoSEQ multiplex PCR was the method, and the copy in TCRdb shows in-frame clones only, minus some. The repertoire holds about 15,000 clones, with less than 70% as singletons. Following autologous stem cell transplantation, relapse occurred in every patient, and exposure to brentuximab vedotin varied. Specimen: peripheral blood mononuclear cells (PBMCs), collected at baseline. This clonotype originated in a human donor with classical Hodgkin lymphoma. This chain connects TRBV19 to TRBJ2-1; 10 bases agree with TRBD2. CDR3 residues: CASSIDDLAGVGNEQFF. CDR3 nucleotide sequence: TGTGCCAGTAGTATAGATGATCTAGCGGGAGTTGGGAATGAGCAGTTCTTC.